The 29 T cell receptor beta chains below all came from one sample that was sequenced in a study of siplizumab effects on memory and regulatory T cells. The protocol was immunoSEQ multiplex PCR, while the TCRdb copy is restricted to in-frame clones and leaves out a portion. Of tens of thousands of clones in the sample, just over 95% are singletons; the top ten hold 0.85% to 1.4%. Sample: naive CD8+ T cells sorted from blood. The receptors originated from a human donor in good health.

This rearrangement joins TRBV9 to TRBJ1-2, with a possible D match to TRBD1 (6 bases). Germline V gene lookup returns CDR1 SGDLS and CDR2 YYNGEE. The CDR3 covers 14 residues. V gave up 0 bases and J gave up 0 bases, with 6 bases separating them. The CDR3 coding sequence is TGTGCCAGCAGCGTAGCAGGGGCTAACTATGGCTACACCTTC. Encoded protein: CASSVAGANYGYTF. The entire variable domain, with the rest obtained from reference TRBV9 and TRBJ1-2, is as follows: DSGVTQTPKHLITATGQRVTLRCSPRSGDLSVYWYQQSLDQGLQFLIQYYNGEERAKGNILERFSAQQFPDLHSELNLSSLELGDSALYFCASSVAGANYGYTFGSGTRLTVV.

The chain employs TRBV27 and TRBJ1-4; 9 bases match TRBD1. V was pared by 5 bases and J by 4 bases, with 5 bases of the junction left unmatched. CDR3 length: 15 residues. CDR1 is MNHEY and CDR2 is SMNVEV in the germline V gene (reference sequence). CDR3 region: CASSEYRGRNEKLFF. The CDR3, as DNA: TGTGCCAGCAGTGAATACAGGGGGCGTAATGAAAAACTGTTTTTT.

The chain recombines TRBV5-4 with TRBJ2-7, with TRBD1 matching 7 bases. Germline CDR1 reads SGHNT; CDR2 reads YYREEE (reference sequence). V was clipped by 3 bases and J by 5 bases; unmatched bases: 11. The CDR3 is made up of 15 amino acids. This CDR3 reads CASSWGRQGRNEQYF. The CDR3 DNA is TGTGCCAGCAGCTGGGGGCGACAGGGTAGAAACGAGCAGTACTTC. The whole variable domain, filled in from reference TRBV5-4 and TRBJ2-7, reads ETGVTQSPTHLIKTRGQQVTLRCSSQSGHNTVSWYQQALGQGPQFIFQYYREEENGRGNFPPRFSGLQFPNYSSELNVNALELDDSALYLCASSWGRQGRNEQYFGPGTRLTVT.

In its sample, this clone ranks as medium-sized. This sequence joins TRBV6-6 and TRBJ2-5, with D possibly being TRBD2 (5 bases). In germline, CDR1 is MNHNY, CDR2 SVGAGI (reference sequence). V lost 6 bases and J lost 5, with 10 bases in between. The CDR3 has 12 amino acids. The CDR3 protein is CASSISAETQYF. The CDR3 nucleotides are TGTGCCAGCAGCATTAGCGCGGAGACCCAGTACTTC.

The chain employs TRBV27 and TRBJ1-6, with 7 bases aligning to TRBD1. This CDR3 spans 18 amino acids. J was trimmed by 3 bases and V by 2 bases; bases with no gene match: 10. CDR1 is MNHEY, CDR2 SMNVEV, per germline (reference sequence). The CDR3 here is CASSLLEQGSVYNSPLHF. CDR3 nucleotides: TGTGCCAGCAGTTTACTCGAACAGGGGTCCGTCTATAATTCACCCCTCCACTTT.

DNA for the CDR3: TGTGCCTGGAGTGTAACGGCGGGGCGAAACTACGAGCAGTACTTC. Protein sequence: CAWSVTAGRNYEQYF. The rearrangement joins TRBV30 to TRBJ2-7; tentatively, D is TRBD2 (6 bases). The CDR3 spans 15 residues. CDR1 is GTSNPN and CDR2 is SVGIG in the germline V gene (reference sequence). Trimming left V 0 bases short and J 3 bases short, with 15 bases between.

The V and J genes are TRBV4-3 and TRBJ1-2, with D possibly TRBD1 on 6 matching bases. The CDR3 extends over 14 amino acids. Deletions cut 3 bases from V and 10 bases from J, with 18 bases between. Germline V gene data show CDR1 as LGHNA and CDR2 as YSLEER. The CDR3 spells CASSQEGDNGDYTF. CDR3 coding DNA: TGCGCCAGCAGCCAGGAGGGGGACAACGGAGACTACACCTTC.

This sequence joins TRBV4-3 and TRBJ2-7; D gene uncertain. This CDR3 region has 14 residues. In germline, CDR1 is LGHNA, CDR2 YSLEER. Trimming took 0 bases from V and 2 from J, leaving 8 bases between them. CDR3 in DNA: TGCGCCAGCAGCCAAGATGGCGGAACCTACGAGCAGTACTTC. This translates into CASSQDGGTYEQYF.

V usage is TRBV19 and J usage is TRBJ1-5; D remains ambiguous. V was clipped by 6 bases and J by 7 bases, with 16 bases between them. The CDR3 consists of 14 residues. In germline, CDR1 is LNHDA, CDR2 SQIVND (reference sequence). The CDR3: CASSDGSPRQPQHF. The CDR3 DNA sequence: TGTGCCAGTAGCGATGGGAGTCCAAGGCAGCCCCAGCATTTT.

The chain employs TRBV29-1 and TRBJ2-1, with D tentatively TRBD2 (5 bases). This CDR3 comprises 13 residues. Germline-derived CDR1 and CDR2 are SQVTM and ANQGSEA. Trimming pared 7 bases from V and 2 bases from J, leaving 12 bases between. This CDR3 is CSAHSAAYNEQFF. The DNA of the CDR3 is TGCAGCGCCCATAGCGCAGCCTACAATGAGCAGTTCTTC.

The chain links TRBV13 to TRBJ1-2; D unresolved. Germline V gene sequence: CDR1 PRHDT, CDR2 FYEKMQ (reference sequence). Trimming removed 5 bases at V and 6 bases at J, with 16 bases between. The CDR3 length is 14 residues. CDR3 bases: TGTGCCAGCAGCGCCGAAGGGAGCCTAGATGGCTACACCTTC. It encodes CASSAEGSLDGYTF.

The DNA of the CDR3 is TGCGCCAGCAGCTTGGAGGGATTAAGCTCCTACGAGCAGTACTTC. Translation: CASSLEGLSSYEQYF. The gene calls are TRBV5-1 and TRBJ2-7; no firm D call. This CDR3 region has 15 residues. Trimming pared 0 bases from V and 0 bases from J, leaving 10 bases between. CDR1 and CDR2 from the germline V gene are SGHRS and YFSETQ.

About this clone itself: Compared with germline, one end of the junction differs, possibly owing to a read error. The chain carries TRBV7-7 and TRBJ1-6; 8 bases map to TRBD1. CDR3 length: 14 amino acids. Germline V gene sequence: CDR1 SSHAT, CDR2 FNYEAQ (reference sequence). CDR3: CASSPGQDNSPLHF. DNA of the CDR3: TGTGCTAGCAGCCCGGGACAGGATAATTCACCCCTCCACTTT.

CDR3 bases: TGTGCCAGCAGACTACCTCGGGGGCTAGCGGGATATGCCTGCCGCGAGCAGTACTTC. Translating it yields CASRLPRGLAGYACREQYF. The J gene is TRBJ2-7, the V gene TRBV11-2, with 9 positions matching TRBD2. Germline CDR1 SGHAT, CDR2 FQNNGV. There are 19 residues in the CDR3. V trimming: 6 bases; J trimming: 6 bases; junction bases outside the gene matches: 24.

The CDR3 coding sequence is TGTGCCAGCTTCCCGGGACCGTCCACGGAGACCCAGTACTTC. It is translated as CASFPGPSTETQYF. The genes are TRBV5-6 and TRBJ2-5; D may match TRBD1 or TRBD2 (5 bases each). Germline V lookup: CDR1 SGHDT, CDR2 YYEEEE. The CDR3 is made up of 14 amino acids. V lost 7 bases to trimming and J lost 5 bases, with 18 bases between them.

V gene TRBV30 combines with J gene TRBJ2-7; 12 nucleotides agree with TRBD2. V lost 3 bases, J lost 6 bases, and 6 bases stayed unmatched. The CDR3 runs 14 residues. Germline loops: CDR1 GTSNPN, CDR2 SVGIG (reference sequence). The DNA of the CDR3 is TGTGCCTGGAGACGACTAGCGGGGGTTGGCGAGCAGTACTTC. Its translation is CAWRRLAGVGEQYF. The full variable domain, its missing parts supplied by reference TRBV30 and TRBJ2-7, is SQTIHQWPATLVQPVGSPLSLECTVEGTSNPNLYWYRQAAGRGLQLLFYSVGIGQISSEVPQNLSASRPQDRQFILSSKKLLLSDSGFYLCAWRRLAGVGEQYFGPGTRLTVT.

The chain links TRBV12-5 to TRBJ2-3, with 10 bases lining up with TRBD1. The germline gives CDR1 LGHNT, CDR2 FRNRAP. J was trimmed by 2 bases and V by 7 bases; bases with no gene match: 6. The CDR3 consists of 15 residues. CDR3 loop: CASDRQGAFTDTQYF. The CDR3 region has the DNA TGTGCTAGTGACCGACAGGGGGCCTTCACAGATACGCAGTATTTT.

The rearrangement links TRBV28 to TRBJ2-7, with D possibly being TRBD1 (5 bases). The CDR3 consists of 16 residues. The germline gives CDR1 MDHEN, CDR2 SYDVKM. Trimming took 5 bases from V and 4 from J, leaving 21 bases between them. The CDR3 DNA reads as TGTGCCAGCAGTCGCAGTGGCAGGGTTGGGGAATACGAGCAGTACTTC. Protein product: CASSRSGRVGEYEQYF. Full variable domain (missing parts from reference TRBV28 and TRBJ2-7): DVKVTQSSRYLVKRTGEKVFLECVQDMDHENMFWYRQDPGLGLRLIYFSYDVKMKEKGDIPEGYSVSREKKERFSLILESASTNQTSMYLCASSRSGRVGEYEQYFGPGTRLTVT.

CDR3 in DNA: TGTGCCAGCAGTTTTGCGTCTAGCGGGGAGCTGTTTTTT. The encoded protein is CASSFASSGELFF. The rearrangement uses TRBV27 and TRBJ2-2; no clear D. Germline V lookup: CDR1 MNHEY, CDR2 SMNVEV (reference sequence). CDR3 length: 13 residues. V was shortened by 3 bases and J by 7 bases, with 9 bases between the two germline ends.

The gene calls are TRBV5-6 and TRBJ2-6, with 7 bases that match TRBD1. This CDR3 has 18 residues. Germline trimming cut 0 bases from V and 0 bases from J; bases unmatched to any gene: 6. Germline V lookup: CDR1 SGHDT, CDR2 YYEEEE. CDR3 bases: TGTGCCAGCAGCTTGGGGGACAGATACATCTCTGGGGCCAACGTCCTGACTTTC. It codes for CASSLGDRYISGANVLTF.

The chain combines TRBV7-9 with TRBJ2-2; D gene unclear. The CDR3 runs to 13 residues. V dropped 0 bases and J dropped 6 bases, with 5 bases sitting between them. Germline V lookup: CDR1 SEHNR, CDR2 FQNEAQ (reference sequence). The DNA of the CDR3 is TGTGCCAGCAGCTTAGCAGTGGCCGGGGAGCTGTTTTTT. Translated, it gives CASSLAVAGELFF.

The chain links TRBV28 to TRBJ2-1; TRBD1 matches 10 bases. This CDR3 contains 15 residues. The V gene end was trimmed by 6 bases and the J gene end by 2 bases; junction bases not matched to a gene: 4. From germline, CDR1 is MDHEN and CDR2 SYDVKM. The CDR3 DNA sequence: TGTGCCAGCAGAACAGGACAGGGGGCCTACAATGAGCAGTTCTTC. Its protein is CASRTGQGAYNEQFF.

The rearrangement joins TRBV4-2 to TRBJ1-1; D not resolved. Trimming took off 1 base at V and 0 bases at J, with 9 bases between the two ends. CDR1 and CDR2 from the germline V gene are LGHNA and YNFKEQ. This CDR3 contains 15 residues. DNA for the CDR3: TGTGCCAGCAGCCAAGCGGTGGGTATGAACACTGAAGCTTTCTTT. Protein sequence: CASSQAVGMNTEAFF.

The rearrangement joins TRBV21-1 to TRBJ2-3; TRBD1, the table's D call, lacks a check against the DNA. TRBV21-1 constitutes a pseudogene. The CDR3 loop spans 16 amino acids. The CDR3 sequence: CASSKGRDRGPDTQYF. CDR3 coding DNA: TGTGCCAGCAGCAAAGGGAGGGACAGGGGTCCAGATACGCAGTATTTT.

The rearrangement uses TRBV7-2 and TRBJ2-1; 14 nucleotides line up with TRBD2. The trim removed 6 bases at V and 5 bases at J, leaving 6 bases unmatched. From germline, CDR1 is SGHTA and CDR2 FQGNSA. The CDR3 runs to 16 residues. The CDR3 loop reads CASRTLTSGRDNEQFF. In DNA form, the CDR3 reads TGTGCCAGCAGGACCCTGACTAGCGGGAGGGACAATGAGCAGTTCTTC.

This chain links TRBV29-1 with TRBJ1-1, with D perhaps TRBD1 (5 bases). The CDR3 length is 13 residues. Germline V CDR1 and CDR2: SQVTM, ANQGSEA. V was clipped by 7 bases and J by 1 base, with 13 bases between them. For the CDR3, the DNA is TGCAGCGGATCCAGGGATTCGAACACTGAAGCTTTCTTT. Its protein is CSGSRDSNTEAFF.

The chain links TRBV7-6 to TRBJ2-7; D is possibly TRBD1 (6 bases). The germline CDR1 and CDR2 sequences are SGHVS and FNYEAQ. The V end was cut by 5 bases, the J end by 5 bases, with 16 bases between. This CDR3 is 14 amino acids long. For the CDR3, the DNA is TGTGCCAGCAGCCCTCGGGACAAAATGAACGAGCAGTACTTC. This codes for CASSPRDKMNEQYF. The whole variable domain, remainder taken from reference TRBV7-6 and TRBJ2-7, is GAGVSQSPRYKVTKRGQDVALRCDPISGHVSLYWYRQALGQGPEFLTYFNYEAQQDKSGLPNDRFSAERPEGSISTLTIQRTEQRDSAMYRCASSPRDKMNEQYFGPGTRLTVT.

The chain uses TRBV11-2 and TRBJ2-1; tentatively, D is TRBD1 or TRBD2 (5 bases each). V was clipped by 8 bases and J by 5 bases, with 13 bases between them. Per the germline V gene, CDR1 is SGHAT and CDR2 is FQNNGV. This CDR3 has 13 amino acids. This chain's CDR3 is CASGSGLDNEQFF. CDR3 bases: TGTGCCAGCGGTTCGGGGCTGGACAATGAGCAGTTCTTC.

The rearrangement links TRBV7-8 to TRBJ1-5; 9 bases line up with TRBD1. The germline V gene encodes CDR1 SGHVS and CDR2 FQNEAQ. With V trimmed by 5 bases and J by 3 bases, 11 bases remained unmatched. The CDR3 length is 17 residues. The CDR3 is CASSPERTGDINQPQHF. The CDR3 nucleotides read TGTGCCAGCAGCCCTGAGAGGACAGGGGATATCAATCAGCCCCAGCATTTT.